This is a list of T cell receptor beta chains from one sample in a study of CD8 T cells in ankylosing spondylitis. TCRdb analysed the 5' RACE reads with MiXCR anew, one entry per CDR3 protein. The table shows approximately 240,000 distinct CDR3 sequences, with roughly a quarter occurring only once. The sequenced material came from blood, either unsorted or a sorted T cell fraction (not recorded which). Receptors were obtained from a male donor with ankylosing spondylitis or in good health (not recorded which). CDR3s include the opening cysteine and the closing phenylalanine or tryptophan. The D gene is left open where the match is weak. Not every row has a clone size; where given, it reads once, few, many or a size class.

TRBD1	TRBV12-3/TRBV12-4	TRBJ2-1	many	TGTGCCAGCAGTTTCGGGACAGGGGTAGTAAATGAGCAGTTCTTC	CASSFGTGVVNEQFF
NA	TRBV7-9	TRBJ2-1	NA	TGTGCCAGCAGCTCGCGACTGGCTCGAGGGGTAAATGAGCAGTTCTTC	CASSSRLARGVNEQFF
NA	TRBV7-6	TRBJ2-5	NA	TGTGCCAGCAGCTCACTAGATGCAGAGACCCAGTACTTC	CASSSLDAETQYF
NA	TRBV3-1	TRBJ2-3	NA	TGTGCCAGCAGTCGAACATCCGGTCGACTCACAGATACGCAGTATTTT	CASSRTSGRLTDTQYF
NA	TRBV29-1	TRBJ2-3	many	TGCACGGGGTTACAAGGAGGGACAGATACGCAGTATTTT	CTGLQGGTDTQYF
NA	TRBV12-3/TRBV12-4	TRBJ2-7	many	TGTGCCAGCAGCGAAACCTACGAGCAGTACTTC	CASSETYEQYF
TRBD2	TRBV20-1	TRBJ2-3	NA	TGCAGTGCGCCGGGACTAGCGGATCTCACTAGCACAGATACGCAGTATTTT	CSAPGLADLTSTDTQYF
TRBD1	TRBV28	TRBJ2-5	NA	TGTGCCTCTTCTACAGGGGGCCGAGAGACCCAGTACTTC	CASSTGGRETQYF
NA	TRBV20-1	TRBJ2-7	NA	TGCAGTGCTAGGGGCAGTCCCTCGGGCGAGCAGTACTTC	CSARGSPSGEQYF
TRBD1	TRBV20-1	TRBJ1-1	few	TGCAGTGCTAACAGGGGGCTCGACACTGAAGCTTTCTTT	CSANRGLDTEAFF
TRBD2	TRBV12-3/TRBV12-4	TRBJ2-3	many	TGTGCCAGCAGTCCCGAGGGGCTAGCGGGCGGATATTTT	CASSPEGLAGGYF
NA	TRBV29-1	TRBJ2-1	many	TGCAGCGTTGAATCGCTCTACAATGAGCAGTTCTTC	CSVESLYNEQFF
NA	TRBV4-1	TRBJ2-1	NA	TGCGCCAGCAGCCAAGAGGACAGAAGCGATGAGCAGTTCTTC	CASSQEDRSDEQFF
NA	TRBV20-1	TRBJ2-7	many	TGCAGTGCTAGTCCCGGGGATGTGTACTTC	CSASPGDVYF
TRBD1	TRBV15	TRBJ2-1	few	TGTGCCACCAGCAGAGGGGACAGCCTTGCCTACAATGAGCAGTTCTTC	CATSRGDSLAYNEQFF
TRBD1	TRBV20-1	TRBJ2-3	NA	TGCAGTGCTAGAGGGGGATCTGGACAGGGTCGTATTGATACGCAGTATTTT	CSARGGSGQGRIDTQYF
NA	TRBV12-3/TRBV12-4	TRBJ1-3	many	TGTGCCAGCAGTACAGGGATCGGAAACACCATATATTTT	CASSTGIGNTIYF
TRBD1	TRBV20-1	TRBJ2-3	many	TGCAGTGCGCTATCCGGGACAGGGCCAGATACGCAGTATTTT	CSALSGTGPDTQYF
NA	TRBV7-3	TRBJ2-2	many	TGTGCCAGCAGCCACGGGGGGAACACCGGGGAGCTGTTTTTT	CASSHGGNTGELFF
NA	TRBV6-1	TRBJ2-3	few	TGTGCCAGCCGACCCTTACATTTTTCCACAGATACGCAGTATTTT	CASRPLHFSTDTQYF
NA	TRBV5-1	TRBJ2-7	many	TGCGCCAGCAGCTTTGGCGGGTCCTCCTACGAGCAGTACTTC	CASSFGGSSYEQYF
NA	TRBV29-1	TRBJ2-1	few	TGCAGCGTTCTTTTTGGCGACCCTTACAATGAGCAGTTCTTC	CSVLFGDPYNEQFF
NA	TRBV29-1	TRBJ2-5	many	TGCAGCGTTGTGGGGGCGTCGGCCGAGACCCAGTACTTC	CSVVGASAETQYF
NA	TRBV10-3	TRBJ2-7	many	TGTGCCATCAGTGAGACACCAGCCGGAGAGCAGTACTTC	CAISETPAGEQYF
TRBD2	TRBV30	TRBJ2-1	NA	TGTGCCTGGAGTGTACGGTTAGCGGGGGGGCCTGTCGATGAGCAGTTCTTC	CAWSVRLAGGPVDEQFF
TRBD2	TRBV10-2	TRBJ2-1	few	TGCGCCAGCAGTGGACGGACTAGCGGCTACAATGAGCAGTTCTTC	CASSGRTSGYNEQFF
NA	TRBV5-1	TRBJ1-1	many	TGCGCCAGCAGCCCTTCTCTAACAGGAGCCAAGGCTTTCTTT	CASSPSLTGAKAFF
NA	TRBV24-1	TRBJ2-3	many	TGTGCCACCTGCACAGGGCCCACAGATACGCAGTATTTT	CATCTGPTDTQYF
NA	TRBV4-1	TRBJ1-6	NA	TGCGCCAGCAGCCAGAGGGAGTTGGGGGATTCACCCCTCCACTTT	CASSQRELGDSPLHF
TRBD1	TRBV12-3/TRBV12-4	TRBJ2-7	NA	TGTGCCAGCAAAGGGACAGGCGGCCACGAGCAGTACTTC	CASKGTGGHEQYF
TRBD1	TRBV2	TRBJ2-2	few	TGTGCCAGCAGTTACAGGGGTCTCGGGGAGCTGTTTTTT	CASSYRGLGELFF
TRBD1	TRBV10-3	TRBJ2-1	few	TGTGCCATCAAGGGACAGGGCCCCCTCAATGAGCAGTTCTTC	CAIKGQGPLNEQFF
NA	TRBV29-1	TRBJ2-5	many	TGCAGCGTTGAGAGGGGAAAGACCCAGTACTTC	CSVERGKTQYF
NA	TRBV6-1	TRBJ2-1	few	TGTGCCAGCAGCCCCATCGGCGATGAGCAGTTCTTC	CASSPIGDEQFF
TRBD2	TRBV28	TRBJ2-5	few	TGTGCCAGCAGTTCCCCGGAGGCGCGGGGGGAGTACTTC	CASSSPEARGEYF
NA	TRBV20-1	TRBJ2-7	NA	TGCAGTGCCATAGACCGGGCGGGCCTGGGCTACGAGCAGTACTTC	CSAIDRAGLGYEQYF
NA	TRBV7-7	TRBJ2-3	NA	TGTGCTAGCAGCCCCGGGACACTCCAAAGCACAGATACGCAGTATTTT	CASSPGTLQSTDTQYF
NA	TRBV25-1	TRBJ2-2	NA	TGTGCCAGCAGTGAATGGGGCAGGGGGGGCACCGGGGAGCTGTTTTTT	CASSEWGRGGTGELFF
TRBD1	TRBV6-1	TRBJ1-2	many	TGTGCCTCGGGGACAGGGGGCGCGGGCTATGGCTACACCTTC	CASGTGGAGYGYTF
NA	TRBV6-4	TRBJ2-2	NA	TGTGCCAGCAGCCCTGGAGGAGGGACCGGGGAGCTGTTTTTT	CASSPGGGTGELFF
NA	TRBV20-1	TRBJ2-6	few	TGCAGTGCTAGAGGAGGGGTCGGACTACGCTCTGGGGCCAACGTCCTGACTTTC	CSARGGVGLRSGANVLTF
NA	TRBV18	TRBJ2-7	NA	TGTGCCAGCTCACCAAATTGGTACGAGCAGTACTTC	CASSPNWYEQYF
NA	TRBV6-6	TRBJ1-1	few	TGTGCCAGCAGTTACCTTAAGAACACTGAAGCTTTCTTT	CASSYLKNTEAFF
NA	TRBV5-5	TRBJ2-1	few	TGTGCCAGCAGCTTCAGGGGTTTTCGGGGGCCGTGGGATGAGCAGTTCTTC	CASSFRGFRGPWDEQFF
NA	TRBV6-6	TRBJ1-6	once	TGTGCCAGCAGATACGAGGGCTGGACACCCCTCCACTTT	CASRYEGWTPLHF
TRBD1	TRBV6-5	TRBJ2-5	few	TGTGCCAGCAGTTACCTGAACCGGGACAGGGGCTCATTACAAGAGACCCAGTACTTC	CASSYLNRDRGSLQETQYF
TRBD2	TRBV29-1	TRBJ2-7	NA	TGCAGCGTTGAGGGGGGGGGAGCCTACGAGCAGTACTTC	CSVEGGGAYEQYF
NA	TRBV7-2	TRBJ1-1	few	TGTGCCAGCAGCTTAGCAGTCAGGGCGGGGACTGAAGCTTTCTTT	CASSLAVRAGTEAFF
TRBD1	TRBV28	TRBJ2-1	NA	TGTGCCAGCAGTTCACCCGGGACAGGGGCCAATGAGCAGTTCTTC	CASSSPGTGANEQFF
NA	TRBV20-1	TRBJ1-5	many	TGCAGTGCTATCAACCCCAAGGAGAGGGCTAATCAGCCCCAGCATTTT	CSAINPKERANQPQHF
NA	TRBV20-1	TRBJ2-7	few	TGCAGTGCTAGAGCCTTCGACACTTCCTACGAGCAGTACTTC	CSARAFDTSYEQYF
NA	TRBV2	TRBJ2-1	NA	TGTGCCAGCATGATGAGCGAATTTGGCAATGAGCAGTTCTTC	CASMMSEFGNEQFF
NA	TRBV20-1	TRBJ2-7	few	TGCAGTGCTAGTTCGGGGGCCTCCTACGAGCAGTACTTC	CSASSGASYEQYF
TRBD1	TRBV20-1	TRBJ1-2	few	TGCAGTGCTATTTTAGAAGGGGGCCATGGCTACACCTTC	CSAILEGGHGYTF
TRBD2	TRBV12-3/TRBV12-4	TRBJ2-5	many	TGTGCCAGCAGCAAACGGACTAGCAGTTCCCAAGAGACCCAGTACTTC	CASSKRTSSSQETQYF
TRBD2	TRBV20-1	TRBJ2-3	NA	TGCAGTGCTAGAGATGGCGGTAGCGGGGCGGTAGATACGCAGTATTTT	CSARDGGSGAVDTQYF
NA	TRBV3-1	TRBJ2-2	NA	TGTGCCAGCAGCCATGCGGCCCCAGGGGCCGGGGAGCTGTTTTTT	CASSHAAPGAGELFF
NA	TRBV29-1	TRBJ1-1	many	TGCAGCGTTGAGTGGGGGGGCACTGAAGCTTTCTTT	CSVEWGGTEAFF
TRBD1	TRBV2	TRBJ1-3	many	TGTGCCAGCAGACGGGACAGTTTGAACACCATATATTTT	CASRRDSLNTIYF
TRBD1	TRBV2	TRBJ2-7	NA	TGTGCCAGCAAGGGACAGGGTCTCGCTGGGTACGAGCAGTACTTC	CASKGQGLAGYEQYF